Below, one T cell receptor beta chain is given with its context. This table comes from immunoSEQ multiplex PCR, and its TCRdb copy is limited to in-frame clones, with some not included. This sample has around 45,000 clones, with about 88% found just once. These data come from a study of ipilimumab plus nivolumab after autologous stem cell transplantation. The ends were cut back, 0 bases at V and 6 bases at J, with 13 bases in the middle. This CDR3 region has 15 residues. Germline V CDR1 and CDR2: SGDLS, YYNGEE. This TCR was recovered from a male donor with multiple myeloma. Here the sequenced sample was PBMCs, taken in a trial of ipilimumab plus nivolumab as post-transplant consolidation. The V call is TRBV9, the J call TRBJ2-1; a possible D gene is TRBD1 (6 bases). CDR3 nucleotides: TGTGCCAGCAGCGTAGCGGGCAGGGGTGTCAATGAGCAGTTCTTC. It encodes CASSVAGRGVNEQFF. The full variable domain, with the rest looked up from reference TRBV9 and TRBJ2-1, is DSGVTQTPKHLITATGQRVTLRCSPRSGDLSVYWYQQSLDQGLQFLIQYYNGEERAKGNILERFSAQQFPDLHSELNLSSLELGDSALYFCASSVAGRGVNEQFFGPGTRLTVL.